The 10 T cell receptor beta chains given below trace back to one sample, sequenced in a study of shared clonotypes between healthy human individuals. Profiling relied on immunoSEQ multiplex PCR, and the TCRdb table lists in-frame clones only, not all of them. Among about 1.5 million clones listed, approximately 98% were seen once. Sequencing was carried out using naive CD4+ T cells sorted from blood. Subset given: CD45RA+ positively selected. The receptors originated from a man between 25 and 39 years old in good health.

This chain connects TRBV27 to TRBJ1-4; TRBD1 aligns across 9 bases. Per the germline V gene, CDR1 is MNHEY and CDR2 is SMNVEV (reference sequence). The V gene end was trimmed by 6 bases and the J gene end by 1 base; junction bases not matched to a gene: 3. CDR3 length: 15 amino acids. The CDR3 DNA reads as TGTGCCAGCAGCCTGGGACAGGGAACTAATGAAAAACTGTTTTTT. Translating gives CASSLGQGTNEKLFF.

This chain links TRBV4-1 with TRBJ2-1; 7 bases agree with TRBD2. CDR1 is MGHRA and CDR2 is YSYEKL in the germline V gene. The CDR3 covers 17 residues. The trim removed 2 bases at V and 8 bases at J, leaving 15 bases unmatched. CDR3 bases: TGCGCCAGCAGCCAACTTGGGCGGGAGCGAACGAAGGATGAGCAGTTCTTC. It yields the protein CASSQLGRERTKDEQFF.

The sample holds one count of this clone. This chain connects TRBV2 to TRBJ2-1, with 11 bases matching TRBD2. The germline CDR1 and CDR2 sequences are SNHLY and FYNNEI. There are 16 residues in the CDR3. Losses at the gene ends were 7 bases for V and 0 bases for J; bases not matched to a gene: 5. CDR3 residues: CASKGLAGISYNEQFF. The DNA of the CDR3 is TGTGCCAGCAAAGGACTAGCGGGTATCTCCTACAATGAGCAGTTCTTC.

This chain joins TRBV19 and TRBJ2-1; 9 bases agree with TRBD1. V shed 6 bases and J 7 bases; nucleotides not matched to a gene: 7. Germline CDR1 reads LNHDA; CDR2 reads SQIVND (reference sequence). There are 14 residues in the CDR3. This chain's CDR3 is CASRRQGVRNEQFF. The DNA for the CDR3 is TGTGCCAGTAGAAGACAGGGGGTGCGAAATGAGCAGTTCTTC.

J is TRBJ2-7 and V is TRBV15; perhaps D is TRBD1 or TRBD2 (5 bases each). Germline loops: CDR1 LNHNV, CDR2 YYDKDF (reference sequence). This CDR3 region has 14 residues. Between the trimmed V and J ends, which lost 1 base and 2 bases, there was a span of 9 bases. The CDR3 loop is CATSRAGTTYEQYF. In nucleotides, the CDR3 is TGTGCCACCAGCAGAGCCGGGACCACCTACGAGCAGTACTTC.

The table lists this clone with a count of one. The genes are TRBV10-3 and TRBJ2-7, with D maybe TRBD1 (5 bases). V lost 9 bases to trimming and J lost 5 bases, with 11 bases between them. This CDR3 comprises 11 residues. The germline gives CDR1 ENHRY, CDR2 SYGVKD. For the CDR3, the DNA is TGTGCCATTAGTCAGGGTGACGAGCAGTACTTC. Protein: CAISQGDEQYF.

This clone is a singleton in its sample. The CDR3 DNA follows: TGTGCCAGCAGTCCGAGGGGAACGGGAGAGTTCTATGGCTACACCTTC. Its protein product is CASSPRGTGEFYGYTF. The chain is built from TRBV28 and TRBJ1-2, with a possible D match to TRBD1 (5 bases). The CDR3 is 16 residues long. Germline CDR1 and CDR2: MDHEN and SYDVKM. With 5 bases removed from V and 4 bases from J, the gap between germline ends came to 20 bases.

In regard to this clone: This same CDR3 is encoded by further DNA sequences in the sample. This rearrangement joins TRBV9 to TRBJ2-7, with 9 nucleotides matching TRBD2. Germline assignment: CDR1 SGDLS and CDR2 YYNGEE. After removal of 0 bases from V and 3 bases from J, the junction contained 1 base not matched to a gene. The CDR3 is made up of 14 amino acids. CDR3 in DNA: TGTGCCAGCAGCGTAGGACTAGCGGACTACGAGCAGTACTTC. Translated, it gives CASSVGLADYEQYF.

The CDR3 coding sequence is TGTGCCAGCAGCTTAGCGCAACACCGCTCTGGAAACACCATATATTTT. This translates into CASSLAQHRSGNTIYF. The chain employs TRBV7-6 and TRBJ1-3, with no clear D. V lost 0 bases to trimming and J lost 0 bases, with 9 bases between them. Germline assignment: CDR1 SGHVS and CDR2 FNYEAQ. There are 16 residues in the CDR3.

CDR3 in amino acids: CASGPTPNTDTQYF. The CDR3, as DNA: TGTGCCAGCGGCCCGACACCAAACACAGATACGCAGTATTTT. J is TRBJ2-3 and V is TRBV5-4; D not certain. Germline assignment: CDR1 SGHNT and CDR2 YYREEE (reference sequence). The CDR3 length is 14 residues. Trimming cost V 7 bases and J 2 bases, with 14 bases left between them.